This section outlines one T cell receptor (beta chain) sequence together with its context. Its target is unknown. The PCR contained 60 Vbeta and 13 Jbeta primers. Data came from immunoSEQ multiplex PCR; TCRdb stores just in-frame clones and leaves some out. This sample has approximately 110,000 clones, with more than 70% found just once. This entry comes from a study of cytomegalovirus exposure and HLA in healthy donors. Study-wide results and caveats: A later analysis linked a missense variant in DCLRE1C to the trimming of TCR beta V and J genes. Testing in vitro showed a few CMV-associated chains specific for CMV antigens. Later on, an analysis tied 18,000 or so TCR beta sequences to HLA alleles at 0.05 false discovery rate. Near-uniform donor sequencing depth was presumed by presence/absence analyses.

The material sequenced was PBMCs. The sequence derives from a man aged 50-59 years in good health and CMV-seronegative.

CDR3 region: CASRKDRAGNTIYF. CDR3 coding DNA: TGTGCCAGCAGGAAGGACAGGGCTGGAAACACCATATATTTT. This rearrangement joins TRBV2 to TRBJ1-3; 8 positions match TRBD1. There are 14 residues in the CDR3. With 6 bases clipped from V and 2 bases from J, the junction kept 3 bases outside the gene matches. Germline V gene data show CDR1 as SNHLY and CDR2 as FYNNEI.